The rows below give T cell receptor beta chains drawn from one sample of a study of blood T cell repertoires in COVID-19. Generated by immunoSEQ multiplex PCR, the TCRdb table keeps only in-frame clones and is missing some. Counted here are 15,000 to 20,000 clones, roughly nine tenths occurring once; the ten biggest clones make up roughly a sixth. Sample: peripheral blood. Every receptor here comes from a man aged 65 to 85 with acute or convalescent COVID-19. Each CDR3 is given without its conserved first and last residue.

len | j_gene | v_gene | CDR3aa
12 | TRBJ2-1 | TRBV19 | ASSERDSYNEQF
16 | TRBJ2-1 | TRBV27 | ASGKSLGGGRSYNEQF
13 | TRBJ2-3 | TRBV7-9 | ASSRLAGSTDTQY
11 | TRBJ2-1 | TRBV5-6 | ASSFLQNNEQF
13 | TRBJ2-7 | TRBV4-3 | ASSQDHLGGREQY
12 | TRBJ2-7 | TRBV9 | ASSPHKSSYEQY
10 | TRBJ2-7 | TRBV27 | ASRSGGDEQY
12 | TRBJ1-2 | TRBV3-1/TRBV3-2 | ASSQVPTSYGYT
14 | TRBJ1-4 | TRBV5-6 | ASSSGQGKTNEKLF
12 | TRBJ2-2 | TRBV7-2 | ASSQDRYTGELF
12 | TRBJ2-7 | TRBV18 | ASSRRLASYEQY
12 | TRBJ2-1 | TRBV29-1 | SVEGGPTFNEQF
12 | TRBJ1-2 | TRBV10-3 | AISGGTANYGYT
12 | TRBJ1-1 | TRBV19 | ASSRNRGGTEAF